Below, 32 T cell receptor beta chains from the same sample are listed, as sequenced in a study of patients and donors after allogeneic stem cell transplantation. TCRdb fed the RT-PCR reads into MiXCR, producing one record per CDR3 protein. The repertoire consists of 900,000 to 1,000,000 distinct CDR3 sequences, with over 15% occurring once and the leading ten covering roughly 6%. The specimen sequenced was blood, either unsorted or a sorted T cell fraction (not recorded which). The receptors originated from a human donor who was either an allogeneic HSCT recipient or a stem cell or donor lymphocyte infusion donor (not recorded which). It is not recorded whose cells these are; they may come from a transplant donor.

This clonotype appeared many times. The rearrangement links TRBV20-1 to TRBJ1-2; D is ambiguous. Trimming shortened V by 0 bases and J by 10 bases, and 12 bases separated the two germline ends. CDR1 is DFQATT and CDR2 is SNEGSKA in the germline V gene (reference sequence). This CDR3 spans 12 amino acids. CDR3 sequence (DNA): TGCAGTGCTAGAGATCAGCGAAGCACCTACACCTTC. It yields the protein CSARDQRSTYTF.

This rearrangement joins TRBV24-1 to TRBJ2-7; 7 nucleotides agree with TRBD1. This CDR3 is built from 16 residues. J was trimmed by 1 base and V by 3 bases; bases with no gene match: 8. The germline V gene encodes CDR1 KGHDR and CDR2 SFDVKD. CDR3 amino acids: CATSDPTRQGSYEQYF. Written as DNA, the CDR3 is TGTGCCACCAGTGATCCAACCCGACAGGGTTCCTACGAGCAGTACTTC.

The table lists this clonotype with a few counts. The chain combines TRBV6-4 with TRBJ2-3, with D perhaps being TRBD1 or TRBD2 (6 bases each). This CDR3 contains 16 residues. The V end lost 0 bases, the J end lost 6 bases, and 16 bases lay between the germline ends. CDR1 MRHNA and CDR2 SNTAGT come from the germline V gene. This CDR3 reads CASSDSGGQWADTQYF. The DNA of the CDR3 is TGTGCCAGCAGTGACTCGGGAGGACAGTGGGCGGATACGCAGTATTTT.

The rearrangement uses TRBV6-5 and TRBJ2-3; unclear D gene. CDR3 length: 16 residues. Germline CDR1 reads MNHEY; CDR2 reads SVGAGI. The V end was cut by 2 bases, the J end by 4 bases, with 16 bases between. The CDR3 protein is CASSYAGGLSSDTQYF. CDR3 sequence (DNA): TGTGCCAGCAGTTACGCCGGCGGTCTTAGTTCAGATACGCAGTATTTT.

This clonotype was counted between two and nine times. The rearrangement uses TRBV7-6 and TRBJ1-3; no clear D gene. V shed 2 bases and J shed 0 bases, with 8 bases lying between them. The CDR3 totals 15 residues. The germline V gene has CDR1 SGHVS and CDR2 FNYEAQ. CDR3 residues: CASSLSPASGNTIYF. CDR3 DNA: TGTGCCAGCAGCTTAAGTCCGGCCTCTGGAAACACCATATATTTT. Full variable domain (rest looked up from reference TRBV7-6 and TRBJ1-3): GAGVSQSPRYKVTKRGQDVALRCDPISGHVSLYWYRQALGQGPEFLTYFNYEAQQDKSGLPNDRFSAERPEGSISTLTIQRTEQRDSAMYRCASSLSPASGNTIYFGEGSWLTVV.

At least ten counts were recorded for this clonotype. The rearrangement uses TRBV11-2 and TRBJ2-5; TRBD2 matches at 16 bases. Germline V lookup: CDR1 SGHAT, CDR2 FQNNGV. The CDR3 runs 18 residues. V gave up 4 bases and J gave up 2 bases; unmatched junction bases: 7. CDR3 in DNA: TGTGCCAGCAGCTCTCTCGGGACTAGCGGGAGGGGTCAAGAGACCCAGTACTTC. It encodes CASSSLGTSGRGQETQYF.

The chain couples TRBV7-9 to TRBJ2-5, with D unclear. Germline V gene data show CDR1 as SEHNR and CDR2 as FQNEAQ (reference sequence). The CDR3 spans 13 residues. V was trimmed by 7 bases and J by 2 bases, leaving 11 bases between them. The CDR3 DNA reads as TGTGCCAGCACCAGCGACGGTCAAGAGACCCAGTACTTC. Amino acid sequence: CASTSDGQETQYF.

This clonotype was seen ten or more times. This rearrangement joins TRBV10-3 to TRBJ2-4, with TRBD2 matching 10 bases. This CDR3 has 14 residues. The germline V gene encodes CDR1 ENHRY and CDR2 SYGVKD. V was clipped by 10 bases and J by 2 bases; unmatched bases: 5. CDR3 protein: CASTAGGPKNIQYF. Here the CDR3 DNA reads TGTGCCAGCACAGCGGGAGGGCCCAAAAACATTCAGTACTTC.

The chain links TRBV15 to TRBJ2-1, with D hard to call. The CDR3 contains 12 residues. Deletions cut 1 base from V and 10 bases from J, with 8 bases between. Per germline, CDR1 LNHNV and CDR2 YYDKDF (reference sequence). CDR3 region: CATSRGQPEQFF. CDR3 in DNA: TGTGCCACCAGCAGAGGGCAGCCCGAGCAGTTCTTC.

This clonotype was observed a handful of times. The genes are TRBV4-1 and TRBJ2-5; 12 nucleotides match TRBD2. The CDR3 loop spans 16 amino acids. V was clipped by 3 bases and J by 6 bases; unmatched bases: 8. Per germline, CDR1 MGHRA and CDR2 YSYEKL. The CDR3 coding sequence is TGCGCCAGCAGCCATCCCCGGACTAGCGGGATCAAGACCCAGTACTTC. Translating it yields CASSHPRTSGIKTQYF.

To note about this clonotype: One end of the junction is discordant with germline, which a read error may explain. The chain recombines TRBV6-5 with TRBJ2-2, with D possibly being TRBD1 or TRBD2 (6 bases each). Germline-derived CDR1 and CDR2 are MNHEY and SVGAGI. This CDR3 spans 15 amino acids. CDR3 residues: CASSYVGGTTRELFF. CDR3 nucleotide sequence: TGTGCCAGCAGTTACGTGGGGGGCACCACCCGGGAGCTGTTTTTT.

The genes are TRBV29-1 and TRBJ1-1; no clear D gene. This CDR3 has 11 amino acids. V lost 4 bases and J 1 base, leaving 4 bases between the germline ends. The germline CDR1 and CDR2 sequences are SQVTM and ANQGSEA. The CDR3 loop reads CSVAWNTEAFF. CDR3 DNA sequence: TGCAGCGTTGCATGGAACACTGAAGCTTTCTTT. Full variable domain (missing parts from reference TRBV29-1 and TRBJ1-1): SAVISQKPSRDICQRGTSLTIQCQVDSQVTMMFWYRQQPGQSLTLIATANQGSEATYESGFVIDKFPISRPNLTFSTLTVSNMSPEDSSIYLCSVAWNTEAFFGQGTRLTVV.

This clonotype showed up just a few times. V is TRBV5-1 and J is TRBJ2-3; 7 bases line up with TRBD2. CDR3 length equals 17 residues. Germline loops: CDR1 SGHRS, CDR2 YFSETQ. The junction had 11 bases not matched to a gene; V was cut back by 4 bases and J by 0 bases. DNA of the CDR3: TGCGCCAGCAGCCCCAGATTACTAGCGTGGAGCACAGATACGCAGTATTTT. This translates into CASSPRLLAWSTDTQYF.

The V and J genes are TRBV18 and TRBJ2-1, with D perhaps TRBD2 (6 bases). The CDR3 totals 14 residues. V shed 6 bases and J shed 8 bases, with 17 bases lying between them. Germline CDR1 KGHSH, CDR2 LQKENI. The CDR3 here is CASSSGGASDEQFF. In nucleotides, the CDR3 is TGTGCCAGCTCTTCCGGCGGGGCTTCTGATGAGCAGTTCTTC.

This clonotype was seen only a few times. This rearrangement joins TRBV20-1 to TRBJ1-1; unclear D gene. V dropped 1 base and J dropped 0 bases, with 9 bases sitting between them. Germline V gene lookup returns CDR1 DFQATT and CDR2 SNEGSKA (reference sequence). The CDR3 has 14 amino acids. CDR3 bases: TGCAGTGCTAGAGTTGGTCTAATGAACACTGAAGCTTTCTTT. This translates into CSARVGLMNTEAFF.

V usage is TRBV9 and J usage is TRBJ2-7; TRBD1 agrees at 10 bases. J was trimmed by 7 bases and V by 3 bases; bases with no gene match: 13. Per the germline V gene, CDR1 is SGDLS and CDR2 is YYNGEE. The CDR3 length is 16 residues. The CDR3 here is CASSGSPGTGDDEQYF. The CDR3 DNA is TGTGCCAGCAGCGGGTCCCCCGGGACAGGGGATGATGAGCAGTACTTC.

This clonotype was observed at least ten times. The chain carries TRBV6-1 and TRBJ1-5, with 7 bases identical to TRBD1. The CDR3 extends over 14 amino acids. Germline V CDR1 and CDR2: MNHNS, SASEGT. The junction had 9 bases not matched to a gene; V was cut back by 7 bases and J by 6 bases. The CDR3 region is CASINRGPIQPQHF. The CDR3 DNA sequence: TGTGCCAGCATAAACAGGGGCCCAATTCAGCCCCAGCATTTT.

This clonotype was counted a few times. This CDR3 is CASSPRVFTDTQYF. CDR3 bases: TGTGCCAGCAGCCCTCGGGTCTTCACAGATACGCAGTATTTT. V gene TRBV7-2 combines with J gene TRBJ2-3; D call uncertain. The CDR3 spans 14 residues. The germline V and J ends were trimmed by 5 bases and 2 bases, with 11 bases remaining between them. Germline CDR1 SGHTA, CDR2 FQGNSA.

The chain carries TRBV15 and TRBJ1-6; D gene unclear. Germline CDR1 is LNHNV and CDR2 is YYDKDF (reference sequence). This CDR3 is built from 17 residues. Trimming left V 0 bases short and J 0 bases short, with 9 bases between. Here the CDR3 reads CATSRDGWTSYNSPLHF. The CDR3 nucleotides read TGTGCCACCAGCAGAGATGGCTGGACCTCCTATAATTCACCCCTCCACTTT.

This clonotype has just a few counts. This chain uses TRBV9 with TRBJ2-1; D could derive from TRBD1 or TRBD2 (5 bases each). Between the trimmed V and J ends, which lost 7 bases and 5 bases, there was a span of 10 bases. The CDR3 loop spans 12 amino acids. CDR1 and CDR2 from the germline V gene are SGDLS and YYNGEE. DNA of the CDR3: TGTGCCAGCGGGACGGTAGACAATGAGCAGTTCTTC. This gives the protein CASGTVDNEQFF. Based on the CDR3 plus reference TRBV9 and TRBJ2-1, the full variable domain is DSGVTQTPKHLITATGQRVTLRCSPRSGDLSVYWYQQSLDQGLQFLIQYYNGEERAKGNILERFSAQQFPDLHSELNLSSLELGDSALYFCASGTVDNEQFFGPGTRLTVL.

This clonotype was seen ten or more times. This chain links TRBV12-3 or TRBV12-4 with TRBJ1-2; D remains unclear. The CDR3 is 15 residues long. V was cut by 5 bases and J by 4 bases, with 17 bases left in between. The DNA of the CDR3 is TGTGCCAGCAGTCGTTTTCCGGTAATGGCCTATGGCTACACCTTC. Amino acid sequence: CASSRFPVMAYGYTF.

This chain connects TRBV18 to TRBJ1-2; D gene ambiguous. This CDR3 has 15 amino acids. V lost 3 bases and J lost 8, with 19 bases in between. The germline V gene encodes CDR1 KGHSH and CDR2 LQKENI. CDR3 sequence: CASSPNDHGVKGYTF. The CDR3 DNA is TGTGCCAGCTCACCGAACGACCACGGGGTTAAGGGCTACACCTTC.

The chain is built from TRBV2 and TRBJ2-1; D uncertain. V lost 6 bases and J lost 6, with 9 bases in between. The germline V gene has CDR1 SNHLY and CDR2 FYNNEI. This CDR3 region has 12 residues. The CDR3 sequence: CASRDDINEQFF. CDR3 coding DNA: TGTGCCAGCAGGGATGACATCAATGAGCAGTTCTTC.

The V call is TRBV7-9, the J call TRBJ1-3; a weak D match, TRBD1 (6 bases). V lost 5 bases to trimming and J lost 0 bases, with 14 bases between them. Looked up from germline, CDR1 is SEHNR and CDR2 is FQNEAQ (reference sequence). The CDR3 has 16 residues. CDR3 DNA sequence: TGTGCCAGCAGCGCAAGGACAGTCAACTCTGGAAACACCATATATTTT. This translates into CASSARTVNSGNTIYF.

With respect to this clonotype: With a much larger clone just one base away, this may be a read error. CDR3 amino acids: CASSPRTSGGGNQQFF. The CDR3 coding sequence is TGCGCCAGCAGCCCCAGGACTAGCGGGGGTGGGAATCAGCAGTTCTTC. V usage is TRBV5-1 and J usage is TRBJ2-1; TRBD2 agrees at 13 bases. Germline trimming cut 4 bases from V and 11 bases from J; bases unmatched to any gene: 12. This CDR3 contains 16 residues. CDR1 SGHRS and CDR2 YFSETQ come from the germline V gene.

This clonotype showed up just a few times. This chain uses TRBV30 with TRBJ1-2, with 9 bases lining up with TRBD1. This CDR3 has 15 residues. V lost 0 bases and J lost 9; bases outside the gene matches: 11. Looked up from germline, CDR1 is GTSNPN and CDR2 is SVGIG (reference sequence). This chain's CDR3 is CAWSVRRGQGSRYTF. In DNA, the CDR3 is TGTGCCTGGAGTGTAAGGCGGGGACAGGGAAGTCGCTACACCTTC.

The V gene is TRBV6-2 or TRBV6-3, the J gene TRBJ2-7; 8 bases are shared with TRBD1. Germline trimming cut 2 bases from V and 2 bases from J; bases unmatched to any gene: 5. This CDR3 has 15 amino acids. Germline assignment: CDR1 MNHEY and CDR2 SVGEGT. CDR3 coding DNA: TGTGCCAGCAGTTACGCGGCAGGGGGCCCCTACGAGCAGTACTTC. This sequence encodes CASSYAAGGPYEQYF.

The J gene is TRBJ2-3, the V gene TRBV7-2; D is perhaps TRBD2 (6 bases). CDR1 is SGHTA, CDR2 FQGNSA, per germline. The CDR3 consists of 15 residues. Trimming took off 6 bases at V and 3 bases at J, with 16 bases between the two ends. CDR3 sequence: CASRIQTSPTDTQYF. For the CDR3, the DNA is TGTGCCAGCAGAATCCAAACTAGCCCAACAGATACGCAGTATTTT.

This chain links TRBV27 with TRBJ1-5; weak D call: TRBD1 (6 bases). Germline loops: CDR1 MNHEY, CDR2 SMNVEV (reference sequence). The germline V and J ends were trimmed by 5 bases and 2 bases, with 19 bases remaining between them. The CDR3 runs to 17 residues. For the CDR3, the DNA is TGTGCCAGCAGTACCCCCGACATCCCAGGGGGCAATCAGCCCCAGCATTTT. Its protein product is CASSTPDIPGGNQPQHF.

This clonotype showed up just a few times. This chain joins TRBV5-5 and TRBJ2-7; D assignment may be TRBD1 or TRBD2 (6 bases each). The CDR3 covers 15 residues. V was clipped by 6 bases and J by 6 bases, with 22 bases between them. Germline loops: CDR1 SGHKS, CDR2 YYEKEE (reference sequence). CDR3 coding DNA: TGTGCCAGCAACTCGGGAGCAGGGCAGGGGCGCGAGCAGTACTTC. Encoded protein: CASNSGAGQGREQYF.

The J gene is TRBJ2-3, the V gene TRBV4-1; D gene uncertain. CDR1 is MGHRA and CDR2 is YSYEKL in the germline V gene. CDR3 length equals 13 residues. Trimming left V 7 bases short and J 1 base short, with 9 bases between. The CDR3 protein is CASTLAGTDTQYF. For the CDR3, the DNA is TGCGCCAGCACCCTGGCGGGCACAGATACGCAGTATTTT.

The chain couples TRBV12-3 or TRBV12-4 to TRBJ1-6, with 7 bases lining up with TRBD1. V dropped 5 bases and J dropped 10; count of bases not matched to a gene: 11. The CDR3 runs 15 residues. The CDR3 here is CASSLTGFRESPLHF. The DNA of the CDR3 is TGTGCCAGCAGTCTGACAGGGTTCCGAGAATCACCCCTCCACTTT.